These 23 T cell receptor beta chains originate from one sample sequenced in a study of identical twins. Each CDR3 protein gets one entry after TCRdb re-called the 5' RACE reads with MiXCR. The sample consists of about 220,000 distinct CDR3 sequences, over 5% of them appearing once. The data also belong to a second study, concerning T cells expressing NK-cell markers.

Material for sequencing was CD8+ T cells sorted from blood. These receptors all come from a young woman in good health.

In this sample, this clonotype turned up a few times. V gene TRBV10-3 combines with J gene TRBJ1-1; the D is unclear. There are 15 residues in the CDR3. Germline loops: CDR1 ENHRY, CDR2 SYGVKD. V lost 0 bases, J lost 1 base, and 9 bases lay in between. The CDR3 region is CAISESRFPNTEAFF. The CDR3 DNA reads TGTGCCATCAGTGAGTCTAGGTTCCCGAACACTGAAGCTTTCTTT.

There are many counts of this clonotype. V and J are TRBV7-9 and TRBJ2-1, with 11 bases fitting TRBD2. The CDR3 has 17 residues. Looked up from germline, CDR1 is SEHNR and CDR2 is FQNEAQ (reference sequence). With V trimmed by 5 bases and J by 2 bases, 8 bases remained unmatched. The DNA of the CDR3 is TGTGCCAGCAGCCCTTCTAGCGGGAGGACCCCCTACAATGAGCAGTTCTTC. Protein: CASSPSSGRTPYNEQFF.

The chain is built from TRBV12-3 or TRBV12-4 and TRBJ2-3; 9 bases map to TRBD2. Trimming took 7 bases from V and 2 from J; bases not matched to a gene: 1. This CDR3 is built from 13 residues. The CDR3 DNA reads as TGTGCCAGCACGGGACTAGCCACAGATACGCAGTATTTT. This codes for CASTGLATDTQYF.

The chain uses TRBV2 and TRBJ2-3; D tentatively reads TRBD1 or TRBD2 (6 bases each). The CDR3 covers 15 residues. V was trimmed by 8 bases and J by 3 bases, leaving 18 bases between them. Germline-derived CDR1 and CDR2 are SNHLY and FYNNEI. This chain's CDR3 is CASRRRGHRTDTQYF. Here the CDR3 DNA reads TGTGCCAGCCGTCGGAGGGGACACAGGACAGATACGCAGTATTTT.

This clonotype was seen at least ten times. The chain recombines TRBV12-3 or TRBV12-4 with TRBJ1-1; D is unclear. The CDR3 extends over 11 amino acids. V lost 2 bases and J 7 bases, leaving 5 bases between the germline ends. CDR3 sequence: CASSLRGEAFF. The DNA of the CDR3 is TGTGCCAGCAGTTTACGAGGTGAAGCTTTCTTT.

This clonotype was observed a handful of times. The chain recombines TRBV9 with TRBJ2-7; D tentatively fits TRBD1 or TRBD2 (6 bases each). CDR1 is SGDLS, CDR2 YYNGEE, per germline. The V gene lost 1 base and the J gene lost 0 bases, with 11 bases spanning the gap. This CDR3 contains 15 residues. CDR3 loop: CASSVFGGPSYEQYF. CDR3 DNA: TGTGCCAGCAGCGTATTCGGGGGCCCCTCCTACGAGCAGTACTTC.

This chain joins TRBV6-6 and TRBJ1-1; D remains unclear. Trimming cost V 9 bases and J 1 base, with 9 bases left between them. CDR1 and CDR2 (germline): MNHNY, SVGAGI (reference sequence). The CDR3 has 12 residues. The CDR3 coding sequence is TGTGCCAGTGTTGAGGGGAACACTGAAGCTTTCTTT. Translating it yields CASVEGNTEAFF.

This clonotype has just a few counts. The J gene is TRBJ2-2, the V gene TRBV24-1; D call uncertain. V was clipped by 5 bases and J by 4 bases, with 10 bases between them. This CDR3 comprises 14 residues. Germline CDR1 and CDR2: KGHDR and SFDVKD. CDR3 protein: CATSGAETTGELFF. CDR3 coding DNA: TGTGCCACCAGTGGGGCAGAAACCACCGGGGAGCTGTTTTTT.

This clonotype was seen more than once but under ten times. This rearrangement joins TRBV19 to TRBJ2-1; 8 bases fit TRBD2. CDR3 length: 16 residues. The J segment lost 5 bases and the V segment lost 2 bases, leaving 8 bases of the junction unmatched. Germline CDR1 reads LNHDA; CDR2 reads SQIVND (reference sequence). CDR3 loop: CASSIRAGVSHNEQFF. The CDR3 nucleotides read TGTGCCAGTAGTATACGAGCGGGAGTTTCCCACAATGAGCAGTTCTTC.

The V call is TRBV5-6, the J call TRBJ2-7; no firm D call. Germline loops: CDR1 SGHDT, CDR2 YYEEEE. Trimming pared 0 bases from V and 7 bases from J, leaving 11 bases between. This CDR3 region has 13 residues. The chain's CDR3 is CASSLGSHGEQYF. The CDR3 DNA follows: TGTGCCAGCAGCTTGGGATCCCATGGGGAGCAGTACTTC.

A few counts support this clonotype. The V gene is TRBV4-1, the J gene TRBJ2-5; 9 bases are a match to TRBD2. Germline CDR1 reads MGHRA; CDR2 reads YSYEKL. This CDR3 is 15 amino acids long. With V trimmed by 3 bases and J by 5 bases, 7 bases remained unmatched. The CDR3 nucleotides are TGCGCCAGCAGCCAGGAGCGGGGGGCCGCGGAGACCCAGTACTTC. Amino acids: CASSQERGAAETQYF.

This sequence joins TRBV7-9 and TRBJ2-3; D may match TRBD1 or TRBD2 (5 bases each). V lost 5 bases and J 6 bases, leaving 21 bases between the germline ends. The CDR3 is 16 amino acids. CDR1 is SEHNR and CDR2 is FQNEAQ in the germline V gene (reference sequence). The CDR3 here is CASSPRDPPRVDTQYF. The CDR3 bases are TGTGCCAGCAGCCCTCGGGACCCGCCGCGGGTCGATACGCAGTATTTT.

This clonotype was counted at least ten times. The chain joins TRBV11-2 to TRBJ2-3; D gene uncertain. This CDR3 region has 15 residues. Germline CDR1 and CDR2: SGHAT and FQNNGV. V lost 3 bases, J lost 0 bases, and 10 bases lay in between. As DNA, the CDR3 is TGTGCCAGCAGCTTGTTCACTGTTAGCACAGATACGCAGTATTTT. It is translated as CASSLFTVSTDTQYF. Supplemented by reference TRBV11-2 and TRBJ2-3, the full variable domain reads EAGVAQSPRYKIIEKRQSVAFWCNPISGHATLYWYQQILGQGPKLLIQFQNNGVVDDSQLPKDRFSAERLKGVDSTLKIQPAKLEDSAVYLCASSLFTVSTDTQYFGPGTRLTVL.

The rearrangement links TRBV9 to TRBJ2-2; 7 bases line up with TRBD1. The CDR3 sequence is 15 residues long. V dropped 3 bases and J dropped 5; count of bases not matched to a gene: 7. Germline V gene lookup returns CDR1 SGDLS and CDR2 YYNGEE. In DNA form, the CDR3 reads TGTGCCAGCAGCGAGGACCTCAGGGGGACCGGGGAGCTGTTTTTT. It yields the protein CASSEDLRGTGELFF.

This clonotype was seen repeatedly, ten times or more. V is TRBV30 and J is TRBJ2-1, with D perhaps matching TRBD2 (6 bases). This CDR3 has 14 residues. Trimming shortened V by 3 bases and J by 0 bases, and 9 bases separated the two germline ends. The germline V gene has CDR1 GTSNPN and CDR2 SVGIG (reference sequence). The CDR3 sequence: CAWSGGVSYNEQFF. As DNA, the CDR3 is TGTGCCTGGAGCGGGGGAGTCTCCTACAATGAGCAGTTCTTC.

The chain links TRBV29-1 to TRBJ2-1; D not resolved. This CDR3 contains 15 residues. V was cut by 5 bases and J by 2 bases, with 16 bases left in between. The V gene's germline CDR1 is SQVTM and CDR2 ANQGSEA. The DNA for the CDR3 is TGCAGCGTTTATGACGCGTACGGCACCTACAATGAGCAGTTCTTC. Its translation: CSVYDAYGTYNEQFF.

The CDR3 coding sequence is TGCAGCGAAGATGCTTCTGACGGCTATGGCTACACCTTC. Its translation: CSEDASDGYGYTF. The rearrangement joins TRBV29-1 to TRBJ1-2, with D hard to call. CDR1 and CDR2 from the germline V gene are SQVTM and ANQGSEA. Between the trimmed V and J ends, which lost 7 bases and 4 bases, there was a span of 16 bases. The CDR3 sequence is 13 residues long.

In this sample, this clonotype turned up a few times. The V and J genes are TRBV20-1 and TRBJ1-1, with D unclear. CDR3 length: 12 residues. The germline V gene encodes CDR1 DFQATT and CDR2 SNEGSKA (reference sequence). Trimming took off 7 bases at V and 6 bases at J, with 15 bases between the two ends. The CDR3 DNA reads as TGCAGTGTCACCATCGACAACCCTGAAGCTTTCTTT. Residues: CSVTIDNPEAFF.

This clonotype was seen ten or more times. The V and J genes are TRBV6-2 or TRBV6-3 and TRBJ1-1, with D maybe TRBD1 (6 bases). V gave up 6 bases and J gave up 7 bases, with 15 bases separating them. The CDR3 consists of 13 residues. Per the germline V gene, CDR1 is MNHEY and CDR2 is SVGEGT. The CDR3 region is CASRDSQSREAFF. CDR3 coding DNA: TGTGCCAGCAGGGACAGCCAAAGCCGTGAAGCTTTCTTT.

The table lists this clonotype with many counts. This chain uses TRBV7-2 with TRBJ2-1, with D possibly TRBD2 on 5 matching bases. The CDR3 sequence is 16 residues long. The ends were cut back, 0 bases at V and 2 bases at J, with 11 bases in the middle. Germline V gene lookup returns CDR1 SGHTA and CDR2 FQGNSA. The CDR3 loop is CASSLAAGFTYNEQFF. In DNA form, the CDR3 reads TGTGCCAGCAGCTTAGCGGCGGGTTTCACCTACAATGAGCAGTTCTTC.

In its sample, this clonotype was seen many times. V usage is TRBV29-1 and J usage is TRBJ2-5, with D hard to call. CDR3 length: 15 amino acids. Germline V gives CDR1 SQVTM, CDR2 ANQGSEA. V lost 5 bases and J 5 bases, leaving 21 bases between the germline ends. The CDR3 reads CSVSGTAFIEETQYF. CDR3 coding DNA: TGCAGCGTTTCGGGTACCGCCTTCATAGAGGAGACCCAGTACTTC.

This clonotype was seen a few times. The gene calls are TRBV7-6 and TRBJ2-2; D may be TRBD2 (7 bases). Germline values: CDR1 SGHVS, CDR2 FNYEAQ. The CDR3 contains 16 residues. Trimming took 4 bases from V and 1 from J, leaving 13 bases between them. The CDR3 protein is CASSSPGGLNTGELFF. In DNA, the CDR3 is TGTGCCAGCAGCTCCCCCGGGGGGCTGAACACCGGGGAGCTGTTTTTT.

This clonotype appeared a few times. V usage is TRBV5-1 and J usage is TRBJ2-2, with 9 bases lining up with TRBD1. CDR1 is SGHRS, CDR2 YFSETQ, per germline. CDR3 length: 15 amino acids. Losses at the gene ends were 3 bases for V and 4 bases for J; bases not matched to a gene: 4. This CDR3 reads CASSYSTGGTGELFF. In DNA, the CDR3 is TGCGCCAGCAGCTACTCGACAGGGGGCACCGGGGAGCTGTTTTTT.